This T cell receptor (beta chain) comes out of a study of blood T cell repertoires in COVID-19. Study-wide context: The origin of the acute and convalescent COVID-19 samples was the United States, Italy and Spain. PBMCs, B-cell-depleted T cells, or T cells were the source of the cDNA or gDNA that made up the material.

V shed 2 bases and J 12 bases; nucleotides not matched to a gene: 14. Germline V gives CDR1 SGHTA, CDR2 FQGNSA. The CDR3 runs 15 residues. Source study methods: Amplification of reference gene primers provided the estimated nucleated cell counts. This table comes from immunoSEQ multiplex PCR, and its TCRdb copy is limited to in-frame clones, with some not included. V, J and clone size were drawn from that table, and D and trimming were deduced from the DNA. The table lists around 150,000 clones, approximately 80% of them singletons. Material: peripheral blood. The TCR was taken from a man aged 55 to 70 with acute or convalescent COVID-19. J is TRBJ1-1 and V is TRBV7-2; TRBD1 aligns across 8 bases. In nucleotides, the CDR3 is TGTGCCAGCAGCTTACAGATCCAAGGACAGGGTAAAACTTTCTTT. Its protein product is CASSLQIQGQGKTFF.